What follows is one T cell receptor beta chain and its context. Its antigen remains unidentified. This specimen comes from a study of CD8+ T cells in alopecia areata. Study as a whole: Treated patients were given oral tofacitinib, which was dosed at 5 to 10 mg twice daily.

The V gene lost 0 bases and the J gene lost 3 bases, with 12 bases spanning the gap. Germline V gene lookup returns CDR1 MGHRA and CDR2 YSYEKL. The CDR3 spans 16 residues. Study-wide results and caveats: Sequences from scalp samples also cover resident alphabeta T cells of normal skin. Across lesional scalp, and particularly alopecia totalis/universalis, clonality surpassed that of normal scalp.

In each case, RNA was isolated and then reverse transcribed into cDNA as the sequencing template. Method: immunoSEQ multiplex PCR; TCRdb's copy keeps in-frame clones and lacks some. Here the sample spans 70,000 or so clones, approximately 61% being singletons. J is TRBJ2-1 and V is TRBV4-1; D remains unclear. The sample was CD8+ T cells sorted from blood, taken at week 0. This receptor was taken from a human donor with alopecia areata. CDR3: CASSQDSLGSYNEQFF. Here the CDR3 DNA reads TGCGCCAGCAGCCAAGATAGTTTAGGTAGCTACAATGAGCAGTTCTTC.